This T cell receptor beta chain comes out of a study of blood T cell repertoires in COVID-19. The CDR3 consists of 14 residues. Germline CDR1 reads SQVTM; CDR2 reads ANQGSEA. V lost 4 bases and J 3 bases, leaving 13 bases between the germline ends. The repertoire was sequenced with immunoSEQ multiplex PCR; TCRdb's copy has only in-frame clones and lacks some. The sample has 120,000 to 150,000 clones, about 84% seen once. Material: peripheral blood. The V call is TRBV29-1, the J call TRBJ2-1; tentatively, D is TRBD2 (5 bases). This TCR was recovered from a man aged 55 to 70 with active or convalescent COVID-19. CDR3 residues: CSVGGSENYNEQFF. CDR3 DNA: TGCAGCGTTGGAGGTAGCGAAAACTACAATGAGCAGTTCTTC.